This T cell receptor (beta chain) is from a study of early T cells in non-severe SARS-CoV-2 infection. Study-wide background: Bulk RNA taken from unsorted whole blood was sequenced, leaving chains unpaired. General study results and limits: Database matching using VDJdb favored anti-spike CD8 responses, with private and CD4 specificities left missing.

Each single cDNA molecule received a unique molecular identifier. TCRdb re-called the 5' RACE reads with MiXCR, one entry per CDR3 protein. The sample includes tens of thousands of distinct CDR3 sequences, 9% to 15% seen only once; the top ten take around 15%. As to this clonotype: Its target is not known.

Material: whole blood. This TCR was sampled from an adult who was a healthcare worker with PCR-confirmed SARS-CoV-2 infection or an uninfected control (not recorded which).

CDR3: CASSQQSGNEQYF. The DNA for the CDR3 is TGTGCCAGCAGCCAACAGTCTGGGAACGAGCAGTACTTC. The V call is TRBV5-4, the J call TRBJ2-7; D gene uncertain. The CDR3 covers 13 residues. V shed 4 bases and J shed 5 bases, with 13 bases lying between them. Per germline, CDR1 SGHNT and CDR2 YYREEE (reference sequence).